This T cell receptor (beta chain) was recorded in a study of identical twins. Germline assignment: CDR1 MNHEY and CDR2 SVGAGI. V was trimmed by 0 bases and J by 1 base, leaving 10 bases between them. CDR3 length equals 15 residues. MiXCR, run by TCRdb on the 5' RACE reads, gives a single entry per CDR3 protein. The sample yields just over 500,000 distinct CDR3 sequences, under 25% seen once. This same sample was also taken into another study, of T cells expressing NK-cell markers. That report adds: Roughly 1.0-7.0% of CD8+ T cells in about six donors belonged to dominant NKG2C+ clonotypes.

This clonotype originated in a woman aged 18-29 years in good health. What was sequenced was CD4+ T cells sorted from blood. V usage is TRBV6-5 and J usage is TRBJ2-7; D may be TRBD1 (6 bases). The CDR3 protein is CASSYSGRGSYEQYF. The CDR3 DNA follows: TGTGCCAGCAGTTACTCGGGTAGGGGGTCCTACGAGCAGTACTTC.